The next 6 T cell receptor beta chains were all read from a single sample in a study of response to subunit inactivated influenza vaccine. TCRdb independently ran MiXCR on the RT-PCR reads; one entry per CDR3 protein. The table lists 280,000 or so distinct CDR3 sequences, about a fifth of them singletons. The sample here was PBMCs from blood, taken around 22 months after vaccination. These receptors originate from a man between 45 and 75 years old who received an inactivated influenza vaccine.

The rearrangement links TRBV14 to TRBJ1-6; D ambiguous. CDR1 and CDR2 (germline): SGHDN, FVKESK. The CDR3 loop spans 18 amino acids. The V gene lost 1 base and the J gene lost 0 bases, with 13 bases spanning the gap. CDR3 nucleotides: TGTGCCAGCAGCCAAGGGTTCCGTTACGGCTCCTATAATTCACCCCTCCACTTT. It encodes CASSQGFRYGSYNSPLHF. Drawing the rest from reference TRBV14 and TRBJ1-6, the complete variable domain is EAGVTQFPSHSVIEKGQTVTLRCDPISGHDNLYWYRRVMGKEIKFLLHFVKESKQDESGMPNNRFLAERTGGTYSTLKVQPAELEDSGVYFCASSQGFRYGSYNSPLHFGNGTRLTVT.

This clonotype has more than one count but fewer than ten. The chain uses TRBV29-1 and TRBJ2-7; no reliable D call. Trimming cost V 4 bases and J 3 bases, with 7 bases left between them. Germline CDR1 SQVTM, CDR2 ANQGSEA. The CDR3 totals 11 residues. The DNA of the CDR3 is TGCAGCGTTGCATCCAGCTACGAGCAGTACTTC. Translating gives CSVASSYEQYF.

The chain has TRBV4-1 and TRBJ2-2; D might be TRBD1 (6 bases). Trimming cost V 4 bases and J 7 bases, with 7 bases left between them. CDR1 is MGHRA and CDR2 is YSYEKL in the germline V gene. The CDR3 totals 12 residues. DNA for the CDR3: TGCGCCAGCAGCCCAGGGGACGGGGAGCTGTTTTTT. It translates to CASSPGDGELFF.

CDR3 bases: TGTGCCATCAGTGAGGGTCTATCTCAGCCCCAGCATTTT. As protein: CAISEGLSQPQHF. The rearrangement uses TRBV10-3 and TRBJ1-5; the D is unclear. This CDR3 spans 13 amino acids. Trimming shortened V by 2 bases and J by 6 bases, and 8 bases separated the two germline ends. Germline CDR1 is ENHRY and CDR2 is SYGVKD.

The chain combines TRBV5-4 with TRBJ2-5; D might be TRBD1 or TRBD2, each matching 5 bases. Germline CDR1 and CDR2: SGHNT and YYREEE (reference sequence). Trimming left V 0 bases short and J 1 base short, with 10 bases between. This CDR3 contains 15 residues. This chain's CDR3 is CASSLALGPQETQYF. CDR3 in DNA: TGTGCCAGCAGCTTGGCCCTGGGACCCCAAGAGACCCAGTACTTC.

V usage is TRBV23-1 and J usage is TRBJ2-7, with D unclear. TRBV23-1 is an ORF; its function is uncertain. This CDR3 has 14 residues. The germline V and J ends were trimmed by 0 bases and 4 bases, with 10 bases remaining between them. The CDR3 sequence: CASSQSSLSYEQYF. In DNA, the CDR3 is TGCGCCAGCAGTCAATCGAGTCTGTCATACGAGCAGTACTTC.